This paragraph reports one T cell receptor (beta chain). The antigen remains undetermined. Clones were sequenced by immunoSEQ multiplex PCR, and TCRdb holds only the in-frame ones, with some missing. Among 45,000 or so clones listed, about 82% were seen once. The CDR3 length is 15 residues. Germline-derived CDR1 and CDR2 are SGHTA and FQGTGA. The V gene end was trimmed by 2 bases and the J gene end by 6 bases; junction bases not matched to a gene: 5. The data belong to a study of T cell clones after liver transplantation. Study-wide context: Samples came pre-transplant, pre-randomization before withdrawal, and post-randomization after withdrawal ended. Overall study results and limits: Rather than being deleted, graft donor-reactive T cells may have moved into the graft.

CD3+CD4+ and CD3+CD8+ cells were FACS-sorted from thawed unstimulated PBMCs. The origin of this receptor is a human patient who received a liver transplant. Some T cells may be provided by the graft donor. Sequencing was performed on CD4+ T cells from blood, taken 24 months after liver transplant. The chain recombines TRBV7-3 with TRBJ2-2, with TRBD1 matching 8 bases. CDR3 loop: CASSLSGGGSGELFF. CDR3 DNA sequence: TGTGCCAGCAGCTTATCAGGGGGCGGCTCCGGGGAGCTGTTTTTT.